What follows is one T cell receptor (beta chain) and its context. The record originates from a study of blood T cell repertoires in COVID-19. Study details: COVID-19 samples from acute and convalescent phases originated in the United States, Italy and Spain. PBMCs, B-cell-depleted T cells, or T cells provided the cDNA or gDNA that made up the material.

Methods used by the authors: Reference gene primer amplification in the assay estimated nucleated cell counts. The table came from immunoSEQ multiplex PCR; TCRdb's copy has only in-frame clones and leaves some out. V and J calls plus clone size are reproduced from that table; the DNA served to infer D and trimming. Seen here are about 100,000 clones, roughly 84% observed once, and the top ten hold more than 10%. The TCR sequence derives from a human donor in a cohort sampled during active COVID-19. The sample comprised peripheral blood.

The CDR3 nucleotides are TGTGCCAGCTCACCACCCAGCGGGAGAGGAGGGGATCCTGAGCAGTTCTTC. Translating it yields CASSPPSGRGGDPEQFF. V is TRBV18 and J is TRBJ2-1, with 8 bases matching TRBD2. The ends lost 0 bases at V and 9 bases at J; junction bases unmatched: 13. The CDR3 loop spans 17 amino acids. CDR1 is KGHSH, CDR2 LQKENI, per germline.